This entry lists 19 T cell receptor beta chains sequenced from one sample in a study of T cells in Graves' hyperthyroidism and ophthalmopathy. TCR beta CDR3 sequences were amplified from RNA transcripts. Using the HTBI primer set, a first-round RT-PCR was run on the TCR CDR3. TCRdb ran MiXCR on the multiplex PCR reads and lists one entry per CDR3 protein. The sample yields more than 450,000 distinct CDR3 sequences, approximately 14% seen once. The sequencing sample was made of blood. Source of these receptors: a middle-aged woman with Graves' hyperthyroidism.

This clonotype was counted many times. Here the CDR3 reads CASITAQGGTEAFF. CDR3 nucleotide sequence: TGTGCCAGCATCACTGCCCAGGGCGGGACTGAAGCTTTCTTT. The J gene is TRBJ1-1, the V gene TRBV28; a weak D match, TRBD1 (5 bases). Trimming stripped 7 bases from V and 5 bases from J, with 17 bases between. The CDR3 runs 14 residues. Germline CDR1 and CDR2: MDHEN and SYDVKM.

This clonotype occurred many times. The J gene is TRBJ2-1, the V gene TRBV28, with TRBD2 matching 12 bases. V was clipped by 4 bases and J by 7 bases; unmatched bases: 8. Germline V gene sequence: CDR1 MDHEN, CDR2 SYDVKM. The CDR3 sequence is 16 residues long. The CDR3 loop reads CASSSLAGGPDNEQFF. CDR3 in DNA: TGTGCCAGCAGTTCCCTAGCGGGAGGGCCTGATAATGAGCAGTTCTTC.

This CDR3 is CSASRLAGGPGETQYF. CDR3 in DNA: TGCAGTGCTTCACGACTAGCGGGAGGGCCCGGGGAGACCCAGTACTTC. V is TRBV20-1 and J is TRBJ2-5; 14 nucleotides align to TRBD2. Germline V CDR1 and CDR2: DFQATT, SNEGSKA (reference sequence). Trimming cost V 5 bases and J 5 bases; bases outside gene matches: 10. The CDR3 runs 16 residues.

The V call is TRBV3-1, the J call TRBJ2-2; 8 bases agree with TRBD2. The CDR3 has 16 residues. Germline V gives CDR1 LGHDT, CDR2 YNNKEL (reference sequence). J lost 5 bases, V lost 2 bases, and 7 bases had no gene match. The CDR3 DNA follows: TGTGCCAGCAGCCAATATACGGGAGGGTATACCGGGGAGCTGTTTTTT. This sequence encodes CASSQYTGGYTGELFF.

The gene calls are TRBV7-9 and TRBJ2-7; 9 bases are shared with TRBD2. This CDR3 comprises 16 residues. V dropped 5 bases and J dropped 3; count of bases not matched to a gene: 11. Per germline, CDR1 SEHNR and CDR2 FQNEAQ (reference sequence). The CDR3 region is CASSRDGTSSRYEQYF. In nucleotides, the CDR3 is TGTGCCAGCAGCCGGGACGGGACTAGCAGCCGCTACGAGCAGTACTTC.

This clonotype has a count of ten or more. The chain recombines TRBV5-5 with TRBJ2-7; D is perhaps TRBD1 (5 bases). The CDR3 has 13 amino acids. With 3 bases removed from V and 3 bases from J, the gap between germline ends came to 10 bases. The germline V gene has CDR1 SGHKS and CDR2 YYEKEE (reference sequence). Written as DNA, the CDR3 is TGTGCCAGCAGCTACCAGGGCGACTACGAGCAGTACTTC. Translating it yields CASSYQGDYEQYF.

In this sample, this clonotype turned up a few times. This CDR3 is CASSEPPGEGNSGANVLTF. CDR3 nucleotides: TGTGCCAGCAGTGAACCACCCGGCGAGGGGAACTCTGGGGCCAACGTCCTGACTTTC. The chain employs TRBV25-1 and TRBJ2-6, with D perhaps assigned TRBD1 or TRBD2 (5 bases each). The CDR3 is 19 residues long. CDR1 and CDR2 from the germline V gene are MGHDK and SYGVNS. The ends were cut back, 2 bases at V and 0 bases at J, with 17 bases in the middle.

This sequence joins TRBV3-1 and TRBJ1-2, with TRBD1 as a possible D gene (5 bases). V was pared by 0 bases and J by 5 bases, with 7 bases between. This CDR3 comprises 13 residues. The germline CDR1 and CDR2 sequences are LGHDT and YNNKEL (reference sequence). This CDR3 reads CASSQEGRYGYTF. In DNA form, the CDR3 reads TGTGCCAGCAGCCAAGAGGGGCGGTATGGCTACACCTTC.

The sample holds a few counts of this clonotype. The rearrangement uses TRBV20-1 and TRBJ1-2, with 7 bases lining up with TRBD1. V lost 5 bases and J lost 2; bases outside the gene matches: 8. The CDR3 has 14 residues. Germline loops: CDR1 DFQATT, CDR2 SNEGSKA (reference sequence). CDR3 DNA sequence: TGCAGTGCTGTCTATTCAGGGGGGAACTATGGCTACACCTTC. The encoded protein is CSAVYSGGNYGYTF.

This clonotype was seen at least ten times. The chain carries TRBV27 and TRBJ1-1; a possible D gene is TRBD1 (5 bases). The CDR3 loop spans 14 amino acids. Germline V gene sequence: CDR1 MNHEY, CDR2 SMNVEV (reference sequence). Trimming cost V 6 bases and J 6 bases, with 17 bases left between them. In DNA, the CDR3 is TGTGCCAGCAGGCCCGGAGCGGGGGTCGCTGAAGCTTTCTTT. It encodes CASRPGAGVAEAFF.

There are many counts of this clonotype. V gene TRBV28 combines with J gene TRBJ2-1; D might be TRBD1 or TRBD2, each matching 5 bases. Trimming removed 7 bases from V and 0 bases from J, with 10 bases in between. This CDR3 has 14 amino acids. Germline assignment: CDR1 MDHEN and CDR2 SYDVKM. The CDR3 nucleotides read TGTGCCAGCACGGGACCGAGCTCCTACAATGAGCAGTTCTTC. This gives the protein CASTGPSSYNEQFF.

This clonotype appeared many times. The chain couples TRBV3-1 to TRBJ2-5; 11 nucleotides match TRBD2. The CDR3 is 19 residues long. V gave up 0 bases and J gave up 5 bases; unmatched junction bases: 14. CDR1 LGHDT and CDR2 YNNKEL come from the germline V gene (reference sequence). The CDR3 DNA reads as TGTGCCAGCAGCCAAGAGGGTACTAGCGGGAGCTTTTATGGGGAGACCCAGTACTTC. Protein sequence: CASSQEGTSGSFYGETQYF.

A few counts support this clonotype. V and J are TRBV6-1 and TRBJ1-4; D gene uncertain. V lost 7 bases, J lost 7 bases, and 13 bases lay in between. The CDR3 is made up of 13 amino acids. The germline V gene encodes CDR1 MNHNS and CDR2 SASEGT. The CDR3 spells CASILGNGEKLFF. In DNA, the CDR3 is TGTGCCAGCATCTTAGGGAACGGTGAAAAACTGTTTTTT.

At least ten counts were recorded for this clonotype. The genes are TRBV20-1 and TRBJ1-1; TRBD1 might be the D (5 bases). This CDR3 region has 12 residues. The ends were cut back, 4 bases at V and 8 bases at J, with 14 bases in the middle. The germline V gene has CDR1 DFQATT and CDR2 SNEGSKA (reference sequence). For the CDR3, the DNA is TGCAGTGCTACCATTGGGGGTTTAGAAGCTTTCTTT. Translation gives CSATIGGLEAFF.

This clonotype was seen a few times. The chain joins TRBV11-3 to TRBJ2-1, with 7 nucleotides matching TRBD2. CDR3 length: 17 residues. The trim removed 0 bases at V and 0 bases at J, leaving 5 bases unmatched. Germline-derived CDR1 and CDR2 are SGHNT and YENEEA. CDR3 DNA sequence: TGTGCCAGCAGCTTAGACCCGGGAGGAAGCTCCTACAATGAGCAGTTCTTC. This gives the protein CASSLDPGGSSYNEQFF.

CDR3 nucleotide sequence: TGTGCCAGCAGCCGAAGGGACAGGGTTGTCCACGAGCAGTACTTC. It translates to CASSRRDRVVHEQYF. V and J are TRBV9 and TRBJ2-7; 9 positions agree with TRBD1. V dropped 4 bases and J dropped 5; count of bases not matched to a gene: 10. Germline CDR1 and CDR2: SGDLS and YYNGEE. The CDR3 loop spans 15 amino acids.

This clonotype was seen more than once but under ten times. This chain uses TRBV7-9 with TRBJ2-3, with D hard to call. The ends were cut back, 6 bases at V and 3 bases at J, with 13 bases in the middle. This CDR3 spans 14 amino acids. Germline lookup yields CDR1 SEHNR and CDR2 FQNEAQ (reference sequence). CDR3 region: CASSSVKSTDTQYF. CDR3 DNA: TGTGCCAGCAGTTCCGTGAAATCTACAGATACGCAGTATTTT.

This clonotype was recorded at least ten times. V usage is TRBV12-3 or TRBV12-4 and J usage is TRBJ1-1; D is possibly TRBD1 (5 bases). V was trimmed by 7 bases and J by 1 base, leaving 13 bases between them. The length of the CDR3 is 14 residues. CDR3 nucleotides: TGTGCCAGCATTCGGGACGGCGGGAACACTGAAGCTTTCTTT. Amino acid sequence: CASIRDGGNTEAFF.

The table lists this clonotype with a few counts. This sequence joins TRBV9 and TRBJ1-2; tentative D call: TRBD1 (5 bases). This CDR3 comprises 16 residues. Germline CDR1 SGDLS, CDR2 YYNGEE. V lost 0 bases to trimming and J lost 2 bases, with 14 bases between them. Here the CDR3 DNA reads TGTGCCAGCAGCGTAGGATACTTGGGGCCCAACTATGGCTACACCTTC. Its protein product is CASSVGYLGPNYGYTF.